What follows are 17 T cell receptor beta chains derived from one specimen sequenced in a study of breast tumors, draining lymph nodes, adjacent tissues (TCRdb year 2016). Receptors were amplified or captured by multiplex PCR. These reads were obtained on an Illumina HiSeq 2000. TCRdb redid the processing of the public reads, applying fastp at Q25 and MiXCR, and retained in-frame beta chains. Records with the same CDR3 protein are collapsed into one entry carrying the most frequent genes and DNA. The sample contains 200,000 to 250,000 distinct CDR3 sequences, less than 45% of them found a single time. The ten largest clonotypes hold about 3.3% of the sample. The axillary draining lymph nodes of breast cancer patients were the source of the lymph node samples. What was sequenced was axillary lymph node tissue. The source is a female donor with breast cancer. Some clones in this sample may be carry-over from other donors' samples.

This clonotype was seen a few times. A junction end diverges from the germline sequence, so it may reflect a read error. J is TRBJ1-1 and V is TRBV7-2; perhaps TRBD1 as D (5 bases). This CDR3 has 13 residues. Germline V CDR1 and CDR2: SGHTA, FQGNSA. The CDR3 coding sequence is TGCGCCAGCAGCAGAGACAGGAACACTGAAGCTTTCTTT. Amino acid sequence: CASSRDRNTEAFF. Full variable domain (remainder filled in from reference TRBV7-2 and TRBJ1-1): GAGVSQSPSNKVTEKGKDVELRCDPISGHTALYWYRQSLGQGLEFLIYFQGNSAPDKSGLPSDRFSAERTGGSVSTLTIQRTQQEDSAVYLCASSRDRNTEAFFGQGTRLTVV.

This clonotype was counted at least ten times. This rearrangement joins TRBV12-3 or TRBV12-4 to TRBJ2-7; 8 bases are shared with TRBD1. This CDR3 is 14 amino acids long. V lost 5 bases, J lost 5 bases, and 8 bases stayed unmatched. The DNA of the CDR3 is TGTGCCAGCAGTACACGGACAGGGCGGCACGAGCAGTACTTC. Its translation is CASSTRTGRHEQYF.

Many counts were recorded for this clonotype. V gene TRBV6-5 combines with J gene TRBJ2-5, with D hard to call. Germline values: CDR1 MNHEY, CDR2 SVGAGI. The CDR3 loop spans 14 amino acids. Trimming took off 6 bases at V and 5 bases at J, with 16 bases between the two ends. CDR3 loop: CASSIRVAGETQYF. The CDR3, as DNA: TGTGCCAGCAGCATAAGGGTAGCCGGTGAGACCCAGTACTTC.

This clonotype occurred many times. The rearrangement joins TRBV7-2 to TRBJ2-1; 10 bases agree with TRBD2. V was clipped by 2 bases and J by 9 bases; unmatched bases: 7. The CDR3 is 15 amino acids. In germline, CDR1 is SGHTA, CDR2 FQGNSA. Here the CDR3 reads CASSLKASGGLEQFF. The CDR3, as DNA: TGTGCCAGCAGCTTAAAGGCTAGCGGGGGTCTTGAGCAGTTCTTC.

This clonotype has at least ten counts. The chain joins TRBV10-3 to TRBJ2-7; no clear D. Trimming cost V 2 bases and J 2 bases, with 7 bases left between them. Looked up from germline, CDR1 is ENHRY and CDR2 is SYGVKD. The CDR3 totals 13 residues. CDR3 sequence (DNA): TGTGCCATCAGTGAGAACCGAGCCTACGAGCAGTACTTC. It encodes CAISENRAYEQYF.

This clonotype was seen a handful of times. The chain employs TRBV7-8 and TRBJ2-2, with D perhaps matching TRBD1 (6 bases). The CDR3 length is 15 residues. The ends were cut back, 1 base at V and 5 bases at J, with 11 bases in the middle. In germline, CDR1 is SGHVS, CDR2 FQNEAQ. The DNA for the CDR3 is TGTGCCAGCAGCTTAGGGGGGCAGGGTACCGGGGAGCTGTTTTTT. This sequence encodes CASSLGGQGTGELFF.

This clonotype was seen many times. The chain has TRBV18 and TRBJ2-7; the match to TRBD1 covers 12 bases. The germline V gene encodes CDR1 KGHSH and CDR2 LQKENI. Trimming took 3 bases from V and 6 from J; bases not matched to a gene: 6. CDR3 size: 15 residues. The CDR3 nucleotides are TGTGCCAGCTCACCGACGGGACAGGGGGCTGGCGAGCAGTACTTC. Amino acid sequence: CASSPTGQGAGEQYF. The variable domain in full, completed from reference TRBV18 and TRBJ2-7, reads NAGVMQNPRHLVRRRGQEARLRCSPMKGHSHVYWYRQLPEEGLKFMVYLQKENIIDESGMPKERFSAEFPKEGPSILRIQQVVRGDSAAYFCASSPTGQGAGEQYFGPGTRLTVT.

Worth noting for this clonotype: Since a much larger clone is just one base distant, this may be a read error. The chain is built from TRBV19 and TRBJ2-3, with 9 bases matching TRBD2. Looked up from germline, CDR1 is LNHDA and CDR2 is SQIVND (reference sequence). The CDR3 spans 16 residues. CDR3 in DNA: TGTGTCAGTAGTATGGGGGTGGCGGGGGGGAAAGATACGCAGTATTTT. Translating gives CVSSMGVAGGKDTQYF.

This clonotype was found a few times. The chain carries TRBV5-5 and TRBJ2-5, with D maybe TRBD1 (5 bases). Germline V gene sequence: CDR1 SGHKS, CDR2 YYEKEE (reference sequence). The CDR3 runs to 14 residues. With 5 bases removed from V and 2 bases from J, the gap between germline ends came to 13 bases. The CDR3 is CASRPQVSQETQYF. The CDR3 coding sequence is TGTGCCAGCAGGCCACAGGTATCACAAGAGACCCAGTACTTC.

Note on this clonotype: With a much larger clone just one base away, this may be a read error. This chain connects TRBV10-3 to TRBJ2-1, with 10 bases lining up with TRBD2. Germline-derived CDR1 and CDR2 are ENHRY and SYGVKD. The CDR3 is 17 amino acids. CDR3 sequence (DNA): TGTGCCGTCAGTCCCGGGACTAGCGCTAGCTCCTACAATGAGCAGTTCTTC. The encoded protein is CAVSPGTSASSYNEQFF.

The table lists this clonotype with a few counts. The chain joins TRBV12-3 or TRBV12-4 to TRBJ2-4; D gene unclear. V lost 5 bases, J lost 9 bases, and 11 bases lay in between. This CDR3 has 12 amino acids. Written as DNA, the CDR3 is TGTGCCAGCAGTCCCCCGTCCCGCATTCAGTACTTC. Translating it yields CASSPPSRIQYF.

A few counts support this clonotype. The chain employs TRBV20-1 and TRBJ2-4, with D perhaps given as TRBD1 or TRBD2 (6 bases each). V dropped 6 bases and J dropped 1 base, with 22 bases sitting between them. This CDR3 spans 17 amino acids. The germline V gene encodes CDR1 DFQATT and CDR2 SNEGSKA (reference sequence). The chain's CDR3 is CSAYYRRGQTAKNIQYF. CDR3 nucleotides: TGCAGTGCATATTATAGGAGGGGACAAACGGCCAAAAACATTCAGTACTTC.

This clonotype was seen repeatedly, ten times or more. The chain has TRBV20-1 and TRBJ2-7, with 8 bases lining up with TRBD1. Germline CDR1 is DFQATT and CDR2 is SNEGSKA (reference sequence). Trimming cost V 1 base and J 2 bases; bases outside gene matches: 7. The CDR3 totals 15 residues. DNA for the CDR3: TGCAGTGCTAGAGCCCGGACAGGGATTCCCTACGAGCAGTACTTC. Its translation is CSARARTGIPYEQYF.

This clonotype was detected ten times or more. The chain is built from TRBV9 and TRBJ2-7; 13 bases map to TRBD2. Germline loops: CDR1 SGDLS, CDR2 YYNGEE. Trimming at V came to 4 bases and at J to 4 bases, leaving 8 bases not matched to a gene. The CDR3 covers 16 residues. The CDR3 protein is CASSPNGLAGAYEQYF. The CDR3 DNA reads TGTGCCAGCAGCCCTAACGGACTAGCGGGAGCTTACGAGCAGTACTTC.

The chain carries TRBV29-1 and TRBJ2-5; a possible D gene is TRBD2 (7 bases). V was clipped by 8 bases and J by 3 bases, with 13 bases between them. Per the germline V gene, CDR1 is SQVTM and CDR2 is ANQGSEA. The CDR3 consists of 12 residues. The DNA for the CDR3 is TGCAGCTCCAAGGGGGGGGAAGAGACCCAGTACTTC. This codes for CSSKGGEETQYF. Full variable domain (missing parts from reference TRBV29-1 and TRBJ2-5): SAVISQKPSRDICQRGTSLTIQCQVDSQVTMMFWYRQQPGQSLTLIATANQGSEATYESGFVIDKFPISRPNLTFSTLTVSNMSPEDSSIYLCSSKGGEETQYFGPGTRLLVL.

Remarks on this clonotype: One base away lies a much larger clone, so this may be a sequencing read error. J is TRBJ2-3 and V is TRBV6-6; D call uncertain. The length of the CDR3 is 13 residues. Germline loops: CDR1 MNHNY, CDR2 SVGAGI (reference sequence). Trimming pared 5 bases from V and 2 bases from J, leaving 8 bases between. In DNA form, the CDR3 reads TGTGCCAGCAGTCATACCACCACAGATACGCAGTATTTT. Residues: CASSHTTTDTQYF.

This clonotype was seen repeatedly, ten times or more. The gene calls are TRBV7-2 and TRBJ2-1, with 13 bases aligning to TRBD2. This CDR3 has 15 amino acids. Germline values: CDR1 SGHTA, CDR2 FQGNSA. V shed 4 bases and J 8 bases; nucleotides not matched to a gene: 5. This CDR3 is CASSSTSGGWDEQFF. The CDR3 coding sequence is TGTGCCAGCAGCTCGACTAGCGGGGGGTGGGATGAGCAGTTCTTC.